The 29 T cell receptor beta chains below come from one sample, sequenced in a study of identical twins. One entry per CDR3 protein, called by TCRdb with MiXCR from the 5' RACE reads. Of 700,000 or so distinct CDR3 sequences listed, 8.6% are singletons. A further study also used this sample, focusing on yellow fever vaccine responses in identical twins.

Input material: PBMCs. These receptors were taken from a woman between 18 and 29 years old in good health.

This clonotype was counted ten times or more. The gene calls are TRBV24-1 and TRBJ2-1; 13 bases agree with TRBD2. The V gene's germline CDR1 is KGHDR and CDR2 SFDVKD. This CDR3 has 17 residues. The V segment lost 2 bases and the J segment 6 bases; nucleotides outside the gene matches: 6. In nucleotides, the CDR3 is TGTGCCACCAGTGATTCGGGACTAGCGGGAAAGGCCAATGAGCAGTTCTTC. It is translated as CATSDSGLAGKANEQFF.

This clonotype has a single count. This chain uses TRBV6-1 with TRBJ2-2; unclear D gene. The germline V gene encodes CDR1 MNHNS and CDR2 SASEGT. This CDR3 comprises 14 residues. Trimming shortened V by 4 bases and J by 0 bases, and 6 bases separated the two germline ends. The CDR3 reads CASSALSNTGELFF. CDR3 nucleotide sequence: TGTGCCAGCAGTGCGCTTTCGAACACCGGGGAGCTGTTTTTT.

Ten or more counts support this clonotype. V is TRBV5-6 and J is TRBJ2-3, with a possible D match to TRBD2 (5 bases). Germline values: CDR1 SGHDT, CDR2 YYEEEE. The CDR3 extends over 12 amino acids. V dropped 6 bases and J dropped 8 bases, with 13 bases sitting between them. The CDR3 loop reads CASTLATGTQYF. In DNA form, the CDR3 reads TGTGCCAGCACCTTAGCGACGGGTACGCAGTATTTT. Based on the CDR3 plus reference TRBV5-6 and TRBJ2-3, the full variable domain is DAGVTQSPTHLIKTRGQQVTLRCSPKSGHDTVSWYQQALGQGPQFIFQYYEEEERQRGNFPDRFSGHQFPNYSSELNVNALLLGDSALYLCASTLATGTQYFGPGTRLTVL.

This clonotype was counted at least ten times. The chain uses TRBV4-1 and TRBJ2-7, with D perhaps matching TRBD1 (6 bases). Trimming shortened V by 0 bases and J by 0 bases, and 12 bases separated the two germline ends. The V gene's germline CDR1 is MGHRA and CDR2 YSYEKL. This CDR3 is 16 amino acids long. This chain's CDR3 is CASSQDNRAFSYEQYF. CDR3 in DNA: TGCGCCAGCAGCCAAGATAACAGGGCCTTCTCCTACGAGCAGTACTTC.

V is TRBV7-9 and J is TRBJ2-5; D is uncertain. V lost 6 bases and J lost 3, with 11 bases in between. The CDR3 loop spans 13 amino acids. Looked up from germline, CDR1 is SEHNR and CDR2 is FQNEAQ (reference sequence). The CDR3 region is CASRPHAEETQYF. The DNA for the CDR3 is TGTGCCAGCAGGCCTCACGCGGAAGAGACCCAGTACTTC.

This clonotype was observed a few times. The chain joins TRBV5-6 to TRBJ1-2; possibly TRBD1 for D (6 bases). The CDR3 has 13 amino acids. Germline CDR1 and CDR2: SGHDT and YYEEEE. V lost 4 bases to trimming and J lost 8 bases, with 15 bases between them. The CDR3: CASSLYRAGGYTF. The CDR3 DNA reads as TGTGCCAGCAGCCTATACAGGGCTGGGGGCTACACCTTC.

The rearrangement links TRBV4-2 to TRBJ2-7, with TRBD2 matching 15 bases. Germline values: CDR1 LGHNA, CDR2 YNFKEQ. The junction had 6 bases not matched to a gene; V was cut back by 0 bases and J by 3 bases. The CDR3 contains 18 residues. The chain's CDR3 is CASSQEGLAGGPHYEQYF. In nucleotides, the CDR3 is TGTGCCAGCAGCCAAGAAGGACTAGCGGGAGGGCCCCACTACGAGCAGTACTTC.

Only a few counts were recorded for this clonotype. The chain carries TRBV20-1 and TRBJ2-3; 9 nucleotides line up with TRBD2. The CDR3 runs to 16 residues. Germline V lookup: CDR1 DFQATT, CDR2 SNEGSKA (reference sequence). The J segment lost 1 base and the V segment lost 2 bases, leaving 7 bases of the junction unmatched. The CDR3 DNA reads as TGCAGTGCTAGACGTAGCGGGAGAGGAGGCACAGATACGCAGTATTTT. It yields the protein CSARRSGRGGTDTQYF.

Only one count was recorded for this clonotype. V usage is TRBV6-5 and J usage is TRBJ2-3; the D gene is possibly TRBD1 (6 bases). Germline loops: CDR1 MNHEY, CDR2 SVGAGI. Trimming removed 6 bases from V and 0 bases from J, with 13 bases in between. The CDR3 is made up of 15 amino acids. The CDR3 is CASSYRTDSTDTQYF. The CDR3 coding sequence is TGTGCCAGCAGCTACCGGACAGATAGCACAGATACGCAGTATTTT.

This chain uses TRBV5-8 with TRBJ2-7; 9 bases map to TRBD2. The CDR3 has 16 residues. V gave up 2 bases and J gave up 5 bases; unmatched junction bases: 11. Germline V gene lookup returns CDR1 SGHTS and CDR2 YDEGEE. The DNA for the CDR3 is TGTGCCAGCAGCTTCCGGCGGGGGGGCCTTATGAACGAGCAGTACTTC. Its protein product is CASSFRRGGLMNEQYF.

This rearrangement joins TRBV6-5 to TRBJ2-7; D unclear. This CDR3 contains 11 residues. The germline CDR1 and CDR2 sequences are MNHEY and SVGAGI. The V gene lost 6 bases and the J gene lost 5 bases, with 8 bases spanning the gap. The CDR3 sequence: CASSHADEQYF. Here the CDR3 DNA reads TGTGCCAGCAGCCACGCGGACGAGCAGTACTTC.

Only a few counts were recorded for this clonotype. The J gene is TRBJ1-4, the V gene TRBV5-1; 7 positions match TRBD1. Unmatched junction bases numbered 6, after V lost 6 bases and J lost 4 bases. CDR1 is SGHRS and CDR2 is YFSETQ in the germline V gene. The CDR3 is 14 residues long. CDR3: CASIRGGFNEKLFF. CDR3 DNA: TGCGCCAGCATCAGGGGGGGCTTTAATGAAAAACTGTTTTTT.

V usage is TRBV12-3 or TRBV12-4 and J usage is TRBJ2-1, with 12 nucleotides matching TRBD2. CDR3 length equals 18 residues. CDR3 nucleotide sequence: TGTACCTTCAGTTTAGGGCTAGCGGGGGGGCAGAGAGGAAATGAGCAGTTCTTC. Residues: CTFSLGLAGGQRGNEQFF.

This clonotype was found a few times. The gene calls are TRBV29-1 and TRBJ2-1; the match to TRBD2 covers 7 bases. The CDR3 is made up of 15 amino acids. Germline CDR1 reads SQVTM; CDR2 reads ANQGSEA. The V segment lost 4 bases and the J segment 0 bases; nucleotides outside the gene matches: 6. DNA of the CDR3: TGCAGCGTTGGGGGGGGGTGGAGCTCCTACAATGAGCAGTTCTTC. Translating gives CSVGGGWSSYNEQFF.

This clonotype was counted at least ten times. CDR3 protein: CASSYNQGNSNQPQHF. The CDR3, as DNA: TGTGCCAGCAGTTACAATCAGGGAAATAGCAATCAGCCCCAGCATTTT. V usage is TRBV6-5 and J usage is TRBJ1-5, with a possible D match to TRBD1 (5 bases). Trimming cost V 2 bases and J 0 bases, with 11 bases left between them. CDR3 length: 16 residues. Germline CDR1 is MNHEY and CDR2 is SVGAGI.

The chain carries TRBV28 and TRBJ2-7; unclear D gene. Trimming removed 4 bases from V and 2 bases from J, with 12 bases in between. Germline V gives CDR1 MDHEN, CDR2 SYDVKM. The CDR3 runs 14 residues. The CDR3 sequence: CASSWLVGTYEQYF. In nucleotides, the CDR3 is TGTGCCAGCAGTTGGCTAGTGGGCACCTACGAGCAGTACTTC.

This clonotype came up many times. The genes are TRBV5-5 and TRBJ2-1; no clear D. Germline CDR1 is SGHKS and CDR2 is YYEKEE (reference sequence). This CDR3 has 12 residues. The V end lost 4 bases, the J end lost 10 bases, and 12 bases lay between the germline ends. The CDR3 DNA reads as TGTGCCAGCAGCCTAGACGAGGACGAGCAGTTCTTC. Protein: CASSLDEDEQFF.

This clonotype occurred a few times. The rearrangement uses TRBV5-1 and TRBJ1-1; no reliable D call. The V and J ends lost 0 bases and 0 bases respectively, with 9 bases between them. There are 15 residues in the CDR3. Per the germline V gene, CDR1 is SGHRS and CDR2 is YFSETQ. CDR3 coding DNA: TGCGCCAGCAGCTTGGGCCTACCTATGAACACTGAAGCTTTCTTT. Amino acids: CASSLGLPMNTEAFF.

The chain employs TRBV5-1 and TRBJ1-1; 8 positions agree with TRBD1. The CDR3 loop spans 16 amino acids. Germline trimming cut 1 base from V and 2 bases from J; bases unmatched to any gene: 7. CDR1 and CDR2 (germline): SGHRS, YFSETQ. CDR3 residues: CASSLTGTGINTEAFF. The CDR3 bases are TGCGCCAGCAGCTTGACCGGGACAGGTATTAACACTGAAGCTTTCTTT.

V gene TRBV12-3 or TRBV12-4 combines with J gene TRBJ2-7; no clear D. V was trimmed by 2 bases and J by 0 bases, leaving 11 bases between them. The CDR3 spans 15 residues. CDR3 sequence (DNA): TGTGCCAGCAGTTTACGGGCCTTAAGCTCCTACGAGCAGTACTTC. As protein: CASSLRALSSYEQYF.

This clonotype was detected a few times. The rearrangement joins TRBV9 to TRBJ2-3, with D perhaps matching TRBD2 (6 bases). CDR3 length: 15 residues. The ends were cut back, 3 bases at V and 2 bases at J, with 13 bases in the middle. Germline V gene sequence: CDR1 SGDLS, CDR2 YYNGEE. CDR3 sequence (DNA): TGTGCCAGCAGCGCCGCGTGGAGGGACACAGATACGCAGTATTTT. Translation: CASSAAWRDTDTQYF.

The chain has TRBV20-1 and TRBJ2-2; no clear D gene. The ends were cut back, 2 bases at V and 0 bases at J, with 4 bases in the middle. CDR1 is DFQATT and CDR2 is SNEGSKA in the germline V gene (reference sequence). CDR3 size: 13 residues. The CDR3 coding sequence is TGCAGTGCTAGAACCACGAACACCGGGGAGCTGTTTTTT. It yields the protein CSARTTNTGELFF.

V usage is TRBV6-2 or TRBV6-3 and J usage is TRBJ2-7; either TRBD1 or TRBD2 may supply D (5 bases each). Germline V lookup: CDR1 MNHEY, CDR2 SVGEGT. V lost 6 bases and J 0 bases, leaving 15 bases between the germline ends. The CDR3 is 15 amino acids. CDR3 loop: CASRRMGDSSYEQYF. The CDR3, as DNA: TGTGCCAGCAGAAGAATGGGGGATAGCTCCTACGAGCAGTACTTC.

This clonotype was seen a few times. The rearrangement joins TRBV2 to TRBJ2-1; 8 bases map to TRBD1. The germline V gene encodes CDR1 SNHLY and CDR2 FYNNEI. Trimming removed 10 bases from V and 8 bases from J; junction bases left unmatched: 13. This CDR3 region has 14 residues. The CDR3 loop reads CATQSLGQGHEQFF. For the CDR3, the DNA is TGTGCCACTCAAAGTTTAGGACAGGGCCATGAGCAGTTCTTC.

The rearrangement links TRBV7-9 to TRBJ1-4, with a possible D match to TRBD1 (5 bases). The CDR3 totals 15 residues. Trimming left V 5 bases short and J 7 bases short, with 17 bases between. Germline lookup yields CDR1 SEHNR and CDR2 FQNEAQ (reference sequence). This CDR3 reads CASSASPGKSEKLFF. CDR3 in DNA: TGTGCCAGCAGCGCGAGCCCAGGGAAATCTGAAAAACTGTTTTTT. The full variable domain, rest sourced from reference TRBV7-9 and TRBJ1-4, is DTGVSQNPRHKITKRGQNVTFRCDPISEHNRLYWYRQTLGQGPEFLTYFQNEAQLEKSRLLSDRFSAERPKGSFSTLEIQRTEQGDSAMYLCASSASPGKSEKLFFGSGTQLSVL.

This clonotype was detected only a few times. The V gene is TRBV20-1, the J gene TRBJ2-3; 16 bases match TRBD2. Germline-derived CDR1 and CDR2 are DFQATT and SNEGSKA (reference sequence). The CDR3 covers 14 residues. Losses at the gene ends were 6 bases for V and 7 bases for J; bases not matched to a gene: 4. The CDR3 nucleotides read TGCAGTGCCGGGACTAGCGGGGGGGCTTATACGCAGTATTTT. Its translation: CSAGTSGGAYTQYF.

At least ten counts were recorded for this clonotype. CDR3 protein: CASSLVANTGELFF. In nucleotides, the CDR3 is TGTGCCAGCAGCTTGGTAGCGAACACCGGGGAGCTGTTTTTT. The chain joins TRBV5-6 to TRBJ2-2; no reliable D call. CDR3 length: 14 residues. Germline loops: CDR1 SGHDT, CDR2 YYEEEE. V dropped 0 bases and J dropped 0 bases, with 3 bases sitting between them.

This clonotype showed up many times. The chain recombines TRBV12-3 or TRBV12-4 with TRBJ2-3; D might be TRBD1 (6 bases). CDR3 length: 14 residues. Trimming took 4 bases from V and 0 from J, leaving 8 bases between them. The CDR3 sequence: CASSSDSSTDTQYF. CDR3 bases: TGTGCCAGCAGTTCGGACAGTAGCACAGATACGCAGTATTTT.

V and J are TRBV6-5 and TRBJ2-7, with no clear D. The CDR3 consists of 12 residues. V lost 8 bases to trimming and J lost 3 bases, with 11 bases between them. In germline, CDR1 is MNHEY, CDR2 SVGAGI. The CDR3 loop is CASRSRVYEQYF. CDR3 bases: TGTGCCAGCCGATCACGGGTCTACGAGCAGTACTTC.